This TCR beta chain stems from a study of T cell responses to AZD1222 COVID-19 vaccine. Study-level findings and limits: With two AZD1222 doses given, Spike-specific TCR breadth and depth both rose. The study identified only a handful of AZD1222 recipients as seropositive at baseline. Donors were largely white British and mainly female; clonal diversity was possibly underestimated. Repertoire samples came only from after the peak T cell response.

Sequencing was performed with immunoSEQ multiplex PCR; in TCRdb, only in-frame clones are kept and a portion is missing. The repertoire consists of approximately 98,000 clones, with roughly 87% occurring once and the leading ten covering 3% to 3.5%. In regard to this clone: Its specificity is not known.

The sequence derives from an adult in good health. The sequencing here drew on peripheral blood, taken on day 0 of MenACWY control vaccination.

CDR3 sequence: CASSPGQGARSTEAFF. CDR3 DNA sequence: TGTGCCAGCAGTCCGGGACAGGGGGCGCGGAGCACTGAAGCTTTCTTT. The chain has TRBV9 and TRBJ1-1; 12 bases are shared with TRBD1. The V gene's germline CDR1 is SGDLS and CDR2 YYNGEE. The trim removed 5 bases at V and 4 bases at J, leaving 9 bases unmatched. The CDR3 is made up of 16 amino acids.